The source of this TCR beta chain is a study of T cell responses to AZD1222 COVID-19 vaccine. At the level of the study: Second-dose schedules of about 4 or about 12 weeks were combined. Overall study findings and caveats: In all cases, repertoires were sampled only after the peak T cell response. Clonal diversity was possibly underestimated, and the donors were mostly white British, with more females.

This clone was observed a handful of times. Antigen unknown. Germline assignment: CDR1 SEHNR and CDR2 FQNEAQ (reference sequence). Trimming stripped 5 bases from V and 2 bases from J, with 13 bases between. The CDR3 is made up of 15 amino acids. Repertoires were generated with immunoSEQ multiplex PCR, while TCRdb's copy carries only in-frame clones and drops some. Counted here are 140,000 to 150,000 clones, about 93% occurring once; the ten biggest clones make up less than 4.5%. V and J are TRBV7-9 and TRBJ1-5; possibly TRBD1 for D (5 bases). The clonotype originates from an adult in good health. The source was peripheral blood, collected on day 0 of AZD1222 vaccination. The CDR3, as DNA: TGTGCCAGCAGCCTCCCAGGGCCCGGCAATCAGCCCCAGCATTTT. It encodes CASSLPGPGNQPQHF.